Following are 25 T cell receptor beta chains from one sample sequenced in a study of human T cells and chemical hapten exposure. Indicated time point: patch test 1, 2 weeks after DPC sensitization. Treatment here: therapeutic diphenylcyclopropenone sensitization with weekly scalp DPC. MiXCR, run by TCRdb on the RACE reads, gives a single entry per CDR3 protein. The table lists more than 150,000 distinct CDR3 sequences, 14% of them singletons. This sample comprised whole blood, obtained in connection with sensitization to the hapten diphenylcyclopropenone (DPC). Receptors were obtained from a woman aged 30 to 39 with alopecia areata. Some clones in this sample may be carry-over from other donors' samples.

This clonotype turned up a few times. The gene calls are TRBV6-6 and TRBJ1-1; D is perhaps TRBD1 (6 bases). Trimming stripped 7 bases from V and 11 bases from J, with 20 bases between. The CDR3 length is 13 residues. Per the germline V gene, CDR1 is MNHNY and CDR2 is SVGAGI (reference sequence). In DNA form, the CDR3 reads TGTGCCAGCAAAACAATAGTCGACAGGCTGGCTTTCTTT. Translation gives CASKTIVDRLAFF.

The chain carries TRBV6-2 or TRBV6-3 and TRBJ2-3; 7 bases fit TRBD2. Unmatched junction bases numbered 2, after V lost 5 bases and J lost 3 bases. Germline CDR1 and CDR2: MNHEY and SVGEGT. The CDR3 is 13 amino acids. The CDR3 DNA reads TGTGCCAGCAGTCGGCGGGAGACAGATACGCAGTATTTT. This translates into CASSRRETDTQYF.

The chain links TRBV20-1 to TRBJ1-6; tentative D call: TRBD1 (5 bases). The germline V gene encodes CDR1 DFQATT and CDR2 SNEGSKA (reference sequence). Deletions cut 0 bases from V and 3 bases from J, with 15 bases between. The CDR3 loop spans 17 amino acids. The CDR3, as DNA: TGCAGTGCTAGAGATAACCGGGACCCTAGCTATAATTCACCCCTCCACTTT. It specifies CSARDNRDPSYNSPLHF.

The chain couples TRBV5-5 to TRBJ2-1, with 7 bases lining up with TRBD1. Germline V gene lookup returns CDR1 SGHKS and CDR2 YYEKEE (reference sequence). The J segment lost 10 bases and the V segment lost 4 bases, leaving 14 bases of the junction unmatched. CDR3 length: 15 residues. The CDR3 region is CASSPGAGGPEEQFF. Written as DNA, the CDR3 is TGTGCCAGCAGCCCTGGGGCAGGGGGTCCGGAGGAGCAGTTCTTC.

This sequence joins TRBV11-2 and TRBJ1-5; 7 bases agree with TRBD1. Trimming at V came to 5 bases and at J to 3 bases, leaving 4 bases not matched to a gene. The CDR3 length is 14 residues. Germline V gene lookup returns CDR1 SGHAT and CDR2 FQNNGV. CDR3 sequence: CASSQTGVNQPQHF. CDR3 DNA: TGTGCCAGCAGCCAAACAGGGGTCAATCAGCCCCAGCATTTT.

This clonotype was seen only a few times. The genes are TRBV4-3 and TRBJ1-4; 9 bases are shared with TRBD1. CDR1 is LGHNA, CDR2 YSLEER, per germline. The CDR3 length is 15 residues. V lost 4 bases and J lost 5; bases outside the gene matches: 5. This CDR3 is CASSPTGTGNEKLFF. CDR3 bases: TGCGCCAGCAGCCCCACCGGGACAGGGAATGAAAAACTGTTTTTT.

This clonotype has a handful of counts. The genes are TRBV13 and TRBJ2-7; 9 bases are a match to TRBD2. Germline V lookup: CDR1 PRHDT, CDR2 FYEKMQ (reference sequence). The length of the CDR3 is 16 residues. The V segment lost 5 bases and the J segment 2 bases; nucleotides outside the gene matches: 10. The CDR3 loop reads CASSDGKRGATYEQYF. In DNA form, the CDR3 reads TGTGCCAGCAGCGACGGGAAGCGGGGGGCGACCTACGAGCAGTACTTC.

The chain employs TRBV28 and TRBJ1-2; TRBD1 might be the D (5 bases). Trimming left V 3 bases short and J 3 bases short, with 8 bases between. The CDR3 is 13 residues long. In germline, CDR1 is MDHEN, CDR2 SYDVKM. The CDR3 loop reads CASSFGTYYGYTF. DNA for the CDR3: TGTGCCAGCAGTTTCGGGACCTACTATGGCTACACCTTC.

This clonotype was counted a few times. The chain is built from TRBV30 and TRBJ2-5; TRBD1 aligns across 7 bases. Germline CDR1 is GTSNPN and CDR2 is SVGIG (reference sequence). V trimming: 4 bases; J trimming: 2 bases; junction bases outside the gene matches: 4. The CDR3 contains 13 residues. The CDR3 bases are TGTGCCTGGAAACAGGGGAAGCAAGAGACCCAGTACTTC. It translates to CAWKQGKQETQYF.

V is TRBV20-1 and J is TRBJ2-7; 8 bases align to TRBD2. V lost 6 bases to trimming and J lost 7 bases; unmatched junction nucleotides: 14. Per germline, CDR1 DFQATT and CDR2 SNEGSKA (reference sequence). The CDR3 has 14 amino acids. CDR3 loop: CSAEGSSGSFEQYF. The CDR3 DNA follows: TGCAGTGCCGAAGGATCTAGCGGGTCTTTTGAGCAGTACTTC.

This clonotype was seen only a few times. The chain joins TRBV18 to TRBJ2-7; no firm D call. Trimming took 0 bases from V and 8 from J, leaving 11 bases between them. Looked up from germline, CDR1 is KGHSH and CDR2 is LQKENI. This CDR3 contains 13 residues. CDR3 in DNA: TGTGCCAGCTCACCACCGGGTCAGGATAAGCAGTACTTC. Encoded protein: CASSPPGQDKQYF. Filled out from reference TRBV18 and TRBJ2-7, the complete variable domain reads NAGVMQNPRHLVRRRGQEARLRCSPMKGHSHVYWYRQLPEEGLKFMVYLQKENIIDESGMPKERFSAEFPKEGPSILRIQQVVRGDSAAYFCASSPPGQDKQYFGPGTRLTVT.

V is TRBV7-6 and J is TRBJ2-1; no clear D gene. V was trimmed by 2 bases and J by 6 bases, leaving 8 bases between them. Germline values: CDR1 SGHVS, CDR2 FNYEAQ. There are 13 residues in the CDR3. CDR3 loop: CASSLTVFNEQFF. CDR3 bases: TGTGCCAGCAGCTTAACGGTATTCAATGAGCAGTTCTTC.

This clonotype came up a few times. The rearrangement uses TRBV7-6 and TRBJ1-5; D gene unclear. Trimming took off 5 bases at V and 9 bases at J, with 11 bases between the two ends. The CDR3 runs to 12 residues. CDR1 is SGHVS and CDR2 is FNYEAQ in the germline V gene. CDR3 DNA sequence: TGTGCCAGCAGCCCAGAGGGCGGGCCCCAGCATTTT. As protein: CASSPEGGPQHF.

CDR3 sequence: CASSALAPDTQYF. The CDR3 nucleotides are TGTGCCAGCAGCGCACTAGCGCCAGATACGCAGTATTTT. The chain employs TRBV9 and TRBJ2-3, with 7 bases matching TRBD2. Germline V gene lookup returns CDR1 SGDLS and CDR2 YYNGEE. The junction had 2 bases not matched to a gene; V was cut back by 3 bases and J by 4 bases. The CDR3 length is 13 residues.

J is TRBJ2-7 and V is TRBV20-1, with 11 bases matching TRBD1. Losses at the gene ends were 6 bases for V and 1 base for J; bases not matched to a gene: 8. The V gene's germline CDR1 is DFQATT and CDR2 SNEGSKA (reference sequence). The CDR3 totals 15 residues. The CDR3 spells CSAETRDRGSYEQYF. The CDR3 region has the DNA TGCAGTGCAGAAACCAGGGACAGGGGGTCCTACGAGCAGTACTTC.

This clonotype has a count of ten or more. The V and J genes are TRBV20-1 and TRBJ2-1; perhaps D is TRBD1 or TRBD2 (5 bases each). Looked up from germline, CDR1 is DFQATT and CDR2 is SNEGSKA (reference sequence). V dropped 5 bases and J dropped 3 bases, with 17 bases sitting between them. CDR3 length: 15 residues. DNA of the CDR3: TGCAGTGCTTCAGGGCGGAGGTCCTTCTACAATGAGCAGTTCTTC. Translating it yields CSASGRRSFYNEQFF.

The J gene is TRBJ2-7, the V gene TRBV6-6; 8 bases align to TRBD1. The CDR3 consists of 15 residues. After removal of 7 bases from V and 3 bases from J, the junction contained 11 bases not matched to a gene. The V gene's germline CDR1 is MNHNY and CDR2 SVGAGI (reference sequence). The CDR3 bases are TGTGCCAGCAAAGAAACAGGGGGAGAACTCTACGAGCAGTACTTC. Translating it yields CASKETGGELYEQYF.

This clonotype was counted only a few times. As DNA, the CDR3 is TGTGCCAGCAGCCGGGGACAGGTCACCCATGGGGATTCACCCCTCCACTTT. Its protein product is CASSRGQVTHGDSPLHF. The chain joins TRBV5-4 to TRBJ1-6, with TRBD1 matching over 8 bases. The germline V gene has CDR1 SGHNT and CDR2 YYREEE (reference sequence). V gave up 4 bases and J gave up 8 bases; unmatched junction bases: 14. There are 17 residues in the CDR3.

The CDR3 region has the DNA TGTGCCAGCAGCCAAGGGGTAGGGAATTCACCCCTCCACTTT. Its protein is CASSQGVGNSPLHF. The chain links TRBV4-2 to TRBJ1-6; no firm D call. The CDR3 consists of 14 residues. Germline V gives CDR1 LGHNA, CDR2 YNFKEQ. Trimming removed 1 base at V and 7 bases at J, with 8 bases between.

Only a few counts were recorded for this clonotype. The rearrangement joins TRBV20-1 to TRBJ2-7, with a tentative D call TRBD1 (6 bases). Trimming took 3 bases from V and 2 from J, leaving 11 bases between them. The CDR3 totals 13 residues. CDR1 is DFQATT, CDR2 SNEGSKA, per germline (reference sequence). CDR3 DNA sequence: TGCAGTGCTAGCTCCGACAGGACCTACGAGCAGTACTTC. Its protein is CSASSDRTYEQYF.

The V call is TRBV12-3 or TRBV12-4, the J call TRBJ2-2; TRBD1 aligns across 9 bases. The junction had 9 bases not matched to a gene; V was cut back by 3 bases and J by 7 bases. The CDR3 is made up of 16 amino acids. Written as DNA, the CDR3 is TGTGCCAGCAGTTTTTGGACAGGGGCTGGTGGCGGGGAGCTGTTTTTT. It yields the protein CASSFWTGAGGGELFF.

There are a few counts of this clonotype. The chain couples TRBV28 to TRBJ1-2, with D unclear. Germline-derived CDR1 and CDR2 are MDHEN and SYDVKM. The ends were cut back, 6 bases at V and 2 bases at J, with 13 bases in the middle. This CDR3 contains 14 residues. DNA of the CDR3: TGTGCCAGCAGCTCTACCCCACCCAACTATGGCTACACCTTC. Translating it yields CASSSTPPNYGYTF.

This clonotype was recorded at least ten times. This chain links TRBV6-6 with TRBJ2-7; TRBD2 aligns across 9 bases. The junction had 5 bases not matched to a gene; V was cut back by 6 bases and J by 2 bases. CDR3 size: 14 residues. From germline, CDR1 is MNHNY and CDR2 SVGAGI (reference sequence). The CDR3 loop is CASRSSGVTYEQYF. CDR3 sequence (DNA): TGTGCCAGCAGGTCTAGCGGGGTCACCTACGAGCAGTACTTC.

This clonotype was recorded a few times. This rearrangement joins TRBV7-2 to TRBJ2-7, with 7 bases identical to TRBD2. CDR1 is SGHTA, CDR2 FQGNSA, per germline. The CDR3 runs to 15 residues. V lost 5 bases, J lost 0 bases, and 7 bases stayed unmatched. CDR3 residues: CASSPGGGFSYEQYF. CDR3 nucleotide sequence: TGTGCCAGCAGCCCTGGCGGGGGTTTCTCCTACGAGCAGTACTTC.

In its sample, this clonotype was seen many times. The J gene is TRBJ2-4, the V gene TRBV4-1; TRBD2 agrees at 10 bases. This CDR3 contains 16 residues. The J segment lost 9 bases and the V segment lost 1 base, leaving 9 bases of the junction unmatched. Germline CDR1 reads MGHRA; CDR2 reads YSYEKL. The CDR3 loop is CASSQASGLAASIQYF. CDR3 nucleotides: TGCGCCAGCAGCCAAGCATCCGGACTAGCGGCCAGCATTCAGTACTTC.